The rows below give T cell receptor beta chains drawn from one sample of a study of graft-versus-host responses after intestinal transplantation. The antigens for these receptors are not known. This table comes from immunoSEQ multiplex PCR, and its TCRdb copy is limited to in-frame clones, with some not included. The sample includes 100,000 or so clones, just under 95% of them seen just once. The sequencing used unstimulated CD8+ T cells sorted from spleen or lymph node cells, collected before transplant. These receptors all come from a human donor who was the organ donor for an intestinal transplant. CDR3s include the opening cysteine and the closing phenylalanine or tryptophan. A D gene is named only where the DNA matches it firmly. A row's size may be missing; if present it is once, few, many or a size class.

clone_size j_call d_call v_call cdr3_aa cdr3_nt
. TRBJ2-5 TRBD2 TRBV5-1 CASSLGASGETQYF TGCGCCAGCAGCTTGGGGGCTAGCGGGGAGACCCAGTACTTC
. TRBJ1-6 . TRBV2 CASSGHTSRFYNSPLHF TGTGCCAGCAGTGGGCATACTAGTCGGTTCTATAATTCACCCCTCCACTTT
. TRBJ1-2 TRBD1 TRBV4-2 CASSQDARDRQYGYTF TGTGCCAGCAGCCAAGACGCCCGGGACAGGCAATATGGCTACACCTTC
. TRBJ2-7 . TRBV13 CASSLRGLTYEQYF TGTGCCAGCAGCCTGCGGGGGCTTACCTACGAGCAGTACTTC
. TRBJ2-7 . TRBV5-1 CASSLRAVAYEQYF TGCGCCAGCAGCTTGCGAGCGGTGGCCTACGAGCAGTACTTC
once TRBJ2-7 . TRBV4-1 CASSQRVGPYEQYF TGCGCCAGCAGCCAGAGGGTCGGGCCCTACGAGCAGTACTTC
. TRBJ2-2 . TRBV19 CASSIGAAWVTGELFF TGTGCCAGTAGTATAGGGGCCGCCTGGGTCACCGGGGAGCTGTTTTTT
. TRBJ2-7 TRBD2 TRBV5-1 CASKSGLAGLSSYEQYF TGCGCCAGCAAGTCGGGACTAGCGGGTTTGAGCTCCTACGAGCAGTACTTC
. TRBJ1-2 . TRBV5-6 CASSLAEQAYYGYTF TGTGCCAGCAGCTTGGCCGAGCAGGCCTACTATGGCTACACCTTC
. TRBJ2-7 . TRBV27 CASNPGSSPYEQYF TGTGCCAGCAACCCCGGGAGCAGTCCCTACGAGCAGTACTTC
. TRBJ1-5 . TRBV2 CASSPGDSNQPQHF TGTGCCAGCAGCCCCGGTGATAGCAATCAGCCCCAGCATTTT
. TRBJ1-2 . TRBV19 CASIPDGLGYGYTF TGTGCCAGTATCCCCGATGGACTGGGATATGGCTACACCTTC
. TRBJ1-6 . TRBV5-6 CASSPDSYNSPLHF TGTGCCAGCAGCCCGGACAGCTATAATTCACCCCTCCACTTT
. TRBJ2-7 TRBD2 TRBV28 CASSLPWGGDYEQYF TGTGCCAGCAGTTTACCCTGGGGGGGGGACTACGAGCAGTACTTC
. TRBJ2-7 . TRBV19 CASREGTAINNEQYF TGTGCCAGTAGGGAGGGGACAGCGATTAACAACGAGCAGTACTTC
. TRBJ1-4 TRBD1 TRBV7-9 CASSLTRTGDEKLFF TGTGCCAGCAGCTTGACCCGGACAGGGGATGAAAAACTGTTTTTT
. TRBJ2-7 . TRBV4-3 CASSQARGNSYEQYF TGCGCCAGCAGCCAAGCCAGGGGCAACTCCTACGAGCAGTACTTC
. TRBJ2-1 TRBD2 TRBV7-6 CASSLGLAGGMSYNEQFF TGTGCCAGCAGCTTAGGACTAGCGGGGGGGATGTCCTACAATGAGCAGTTCTTC
. TRBJ2-1 . TRBV19 CASSTGVYNEQFF TGTGCCAGTAGCACAGGTGTCTACAATGAGCAGTTCTTC
. TRBJ2-3 . TRBV7-9 CASGEAAQYF TGTGCCAGCGGTGAGGCGGCGCAGTATTTT
. TRBJ1-1 TRBD1 TRBV27 CASSSTGGRTEAFF TGTGCCAGCAGTTCGACAGGGGGCAGGACTGAAGCTTTCTTT
. TRBJ1-1 . TRBV6-5 CASSFAGTNTEAFF TGTGCCAGCAGTTTCGCGGGCACGAACACTGAAGCTTTCTTT
. TRBJ2-3 TRBD2 TRBV5-1 CASSLASGRTDTQYF TGCGCCAGCAGCCTCGCTAGCGGACGCACAGATACGCAGTATTTT
. TRBJ1-1 TRBD1 TRBV27 CASSREQGVYTEAFF TGTGCCAGCAGTAGAGAACAGGGGGTATATACTGAAGCTTTCTTT
. TRBJ2-7 . TRBV6-5 CASSYGGSPEYEQYF TGTGCCAGCAGTTACGGGGGGTCCCCCGAATACGAGCAGTACTTC
. TRBJ2-3 TRBD2 TRBV4-1 CASSPGLVGDTQYF TGCGCCAGCAGCCCTGGACTAGTTGGAGATACGCAGTATTTT
. TRBJ1-5 . TRBV15 CATSRAGGPPHQPQHF TGTGCCACCAGCAGAGCCGGCGGGCCCCCACATCAGCCCCAGCATTTT
. TRBJ1-6 . TRBV11-3 CASSFTSYSPLHF TGTGCCAGCAGCTTCACTAGCTATTCACCCCTCCACTTT